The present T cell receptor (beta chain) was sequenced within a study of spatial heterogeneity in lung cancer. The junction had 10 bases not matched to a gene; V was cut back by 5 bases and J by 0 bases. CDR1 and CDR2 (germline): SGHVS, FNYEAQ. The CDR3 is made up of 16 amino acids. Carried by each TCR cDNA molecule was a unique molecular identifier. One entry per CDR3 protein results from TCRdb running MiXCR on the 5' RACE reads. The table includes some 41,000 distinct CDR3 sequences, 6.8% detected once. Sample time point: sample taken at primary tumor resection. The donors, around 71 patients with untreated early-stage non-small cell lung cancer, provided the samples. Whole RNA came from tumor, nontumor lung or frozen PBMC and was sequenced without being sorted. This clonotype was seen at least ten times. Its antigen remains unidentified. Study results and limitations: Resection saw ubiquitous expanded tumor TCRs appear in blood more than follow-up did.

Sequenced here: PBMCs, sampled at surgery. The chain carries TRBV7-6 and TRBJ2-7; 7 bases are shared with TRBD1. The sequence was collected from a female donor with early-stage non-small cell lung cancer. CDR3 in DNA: TGTGCCAGCAGCCTAACAGGGGCGCTGAGCTCCTACGAGCAGTACTTC. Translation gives CASSLTGALSSYEQYF.